This T cell receptor (beta chain) was sequenced during a study of early T cells in non-severe SARS-CoV-2 infection. Study-level background: Bulk RNA from unsorted whole blood was sequenced; chains were unpaired.

Individual cDNA molecules carried attached unique molecular identifiers. TCRdb independently ran MiXCR on the 5' RACE reads; one entry per CDR3 protein. Found here are 110,000 or so distinct CDR3 sequences, roughly an eighth of them singletons; the top ten hold 3.1%. The CDR3 runs 15 residues. The V segment lost 0 bases and the J segment 4 bases; nucleotides outside the gene matches: 3. CDR1 is GTSNPN and CDR2 is SVGIG in the germline V gene (reference sequence). This clonotype was seen many times. Its antigen is unknown. Notes on the study in general: Matches to VDJdb favored anti-spike CD8 responses and missed private and CD4 specificities.

This sequence originates from an adult who was a healthcare worker with PCR-confirmed SARS-CoV-2 infection or an uninfected control (not recorded which). The V call is TRBV30, the J call TRBJ2-2; 9 nucleotides agree with TRBD1. The sample taken for sequencing was whole blood. This CDR3 is CAWSVQGARTGELFF. The CDR3 DNA sequence: TGTGCCTGGAGTGTACAGGGGGCGCGCACCGGGGAGCTGTTTTTT. The full variable domain, completed using reference TRBV30 and TRBJ2-2, is SQTIHQWPATLVQPVGSPLSLECTVEGTSNPNLYWYRQAAGRGLQLLFYSVGIGQISSEVPQNLSASRPQDRQFILSSKKLLLSDSGFYLCAWSVQGARTGELFFGEGSRLTVL.